This record concerns one TCR beta chain sequence. No antigen is known for it. These data are taken from a study of OX40 agonist ivuxolimab in advanced cancers. Study-level background: Prior therapy, whether anti-PD-1, anti-PD-L1 or anti-CTLA-4, was allowed, and about 39% had some. Findings and limits, study-wide: Normalized T-cell clonal expansion was also low in a subset of nonresponders.

The data were produced by immunoSEQ multiplex PCR, yet TCRdb's version contains in-frame clones alone and is incomplete. This sample has approximately 79,000 clones, with around nine tenths found just once. Sequencing used CD4+ or CD8+ T cells sorted from blood, obtained in a trial of the OX40 agonist ivuxolimab. The sequence was collected from an adult with an advanced solid tumor such as melanoma, head and neck, liver or kidney cancer.

The CDR3 bases are TGTGCCAGCAGCTTAGAAGGGGGTAGGACAGATACGCAGTATTTT. The encoded protein is CASSLEGGRTDTQYF. V is TRBV7-7 and J is TRBJ2-3; tentatively, D is TRBD1 (6 bases). This CDR3 is built from 15 residues. Germline V gene sequence: CDR1 SSHAT, CDR2 FNYEAQ (reference sequence). Trimming took off 1 base at V and 3 bases at J, with 11 bases between the two ends.